This TCR beta chain was sequenced in a study of shared clonotypes between healthy human individuals. Findings and limits, study-wide: The represented genetic and exposure-history diversity was limited by the small number of donors.

In the original analysis: ImmunoSEQ supplied junction-only sequences lacking quality scores, so filtering was different. Sequencing was performed with immunoSEQ multiplex PCR; in TCRdb, only in-frame clones are kept and a portion is missing. V and J calls plus clone size are reproduced from that table; the DNA served to infer D and trimming. The table has fewer than 600,000 clones, 77% seen once. About this clone: Its antigen is not known. One end of the junction fails to match germline, which may point to a read error.

Donors, healthy HIV-negative adults, lacked recent acute infections or vaccinations. The sample taken for sequencing was PBMCs. The receptor comes from a middle-aged woman in good health. Some clones in this sample may be carry-over from other donors' samples.

CDR3 DNA sequence: TGTGCCAGCAGTTTCAGAGGCAGGATGAACGCTGAAGCTTTCTTT. As protein: CASSFRGRMNAEAFF. J is TRBJ1-1 and V is TRBV28; D unresolved. In germline, CDR1 is MDHEN, CDR2 SYDVKM. The CDR3 is 15 amino acids.